The next 32 T cell receptor beta chains were all read from a single sample in a study of read filtering for tumor transcriptome and immune sequencing. This library used roughly 0.4 ug RNA and molecular barcoded adaptors spanning alpha/delta and beta/gamma chains. TCRdb analysed the reads with MiXCR anew, one entry per CDR3 protein. The table has 130,000 or so distinct CDR3 sequences, about 13% seen once. The sequencing sample was made of a population of CD138-negative cells sorted from bone marrow. All receptors come from a donor over 35 with multiple myeloma.

The table lists this clonotype with many counts. V and J are TRBV7-8 and TRBJ2-4; D gene uncertain. Trimming pared 1 base from V and 0 bases from J, leaving 10 bases between. CDR1 is SGHVS and CDR2 is FQNEAQ in the germline V gene. The CDR3 is 16 residues long. The CDR3 protein is CASSLEARLAKNIQYF. In DNA, the CDR3 is TGTGCCAGCAGCTTAGAGGCGCGGCTAGCCAAAAACATTCAGTACTTC.

This clonotype was recorded at least ten times. The rearrangement links TRBV12-3 or TRBV12-4 to TRBJ1-1; 7 nucleotides match TRBD1. The V gene end was trimmed by 3 bases and the J gene end by 6 bases; junction bases not matched to a gene: 7. The CDR3 consists of 14 residues. The CDR3: CASSFVRQGPEAFF. The CDR3 DNA reads as TGTGCCAGCAGTTTCGTACGACAGGGACCTGAAGCTTTCTTT.

This clonotype was recorded at least ten times. The chain uses TRBV12-5 and TRBJ2-2; D gene ambiguous. Germline values: CDR1 LGHNT, CDR2 FRNRAP. CDR3 length equals 14 residues. Trimming shortened V by 7 bases and J by 0 bases, and 9 bases separated the two germline ends. CDR3 in DNA: TGTGCTAGTGCCCTCGACGCGAACACCGGGGAGCTGTTTTTT. This translates into CASALDANTGELFF.

For this clonotype: This could be a read error, since a much larger clone is one nucleotide away. The chain couples TRBV30 to TRBJ2-1, with 16 bases fitting TRBD2. Germline lookup yields CDR1 GTSNPN and CDR2 SVGIG (reference sequence). The CDR3 runs 17 residues. V was clipped by 2 bases and J by 9 bases; unmatched bases: 10. Written as DNA, the CDR3 is TGTGCCTGGAGTTCTGGGACTAGCGGGAGGGCGCCCGCTGAGCAGTTCTTC. It translates to CAWSSGTSGRAPAEQFF.

This clonotype occurred a few times. A much more abundant neighbour one base away suggests this may be a read error. This chain links TRBV7-2 with TRBJ2-7; 9 bases align to TRBD2. CDR3 length equals 14 residues. Trimming took 5 bases from V and 4 from J; bases not matched to a gene: 6. Germline CDR1 and CDR2: SGHTA and FQGNSA. CDR3 loop: CASSDSGSWYEQYF. CDR3 sequence (DNA): TGTGCCAGCAGCGATAGCGGGAGCTGGTACGAGCAGTACTTC. Looking up the rest from reference TRBV7-2 and TRBJ2-7 gives the full variable domain: GAGVSQSPSNKVTEKGKDVELRCDPISGHTALYWYRQSLGQGLEFLIYFQGNSAPDKSGLPSDRFSAERTGGSVSTLTIQRTQQEDSAVYLCASSDSGSWYEQYFGPGTRLTVT.

This clonotype was found many times. This chain joins TRBV5-1 and TRBJ2-1; 7 bases fit TRBD2. CDR3 length equals 15 residues. Germline V gives CDR1 SGHRS, CDR2 YFSETQ. V lost 4 bases and J lost 0; bases outside the gene matches: 4. CDR3 loop: CASSQSGDSYNEQFF. As DNA, the CDR3 is TGCGCCAGCAGCCAAAGCGGGGACTCCTACAATGAGCAGTTCTTC.

On this clonotype: With a much larger clone just one base away, this may be a read error. The gene calls are TRBV4-1 and TRBJ2-2; D is ambiguous. Trimming took off 4 bases at V and 5 bases at J, with 11 bases between the two ends. Germline-derived CDR1 and CDR2 are MGHRA and YSYEKL. The CDR3 totals 14 residues. The CDR3 loop is CASSREVATGELFF. The CDR3 DNA reads as TGCGCCAGCAGCCGAGAGGTGGCAACCGGGGAGCTGTTTTTT.

At least ten counts were recorded for this clonotype. The V and J genes are TRBV7-2 and TRBJ2-7; 8 nucleotides agree with TRBD2. This CDR3 is built from 17 residues. The trim removed 5 bases at V and 3 bases at J, leaving 15 bases unmatched. Germline CDR1 SGHTA, CDR2 FQGNSA. The CDR3 region has the DNA TGTGCCAGCAGCCCTTATGAGGGTAGCGGGACCCTCTACGAGCAGTACTTC. It specifies CASSPYEGSGTLYEQYF. The full variable domain, completed using reference TRBV7-2 and TRBJ2-7, is GAGVSQSPSNKVTEKGKDVELRCDPISGHTALYWYRQSLGQGLEFLIYFQGNSAPDKSGLPSDRFSAERTGGSVSTLTIQRTQQEDSAVYLCASSPYEGSGTLYEQYFGPGTRLTVT.

This clonotype has at least ten counts. The chain has TRBV9 and TRBJ2-1, with D perhaps matching TRBD2 (6 bases). Trimming stripped 4 bases from V and 8 bases from J, with 22 bases between. The CDR3 consists of 16 residues. Looked up from germline, CDR1 is SGDLS and CDR2 is YYNGEE. For the CDR3, the DNA is TGTGCCAGCAGCCTCCTACGGGAGAAGGGCTTGGATGAGCAGTTCTTC. Its translation is CASSLLREKGLDEQFF.

This clonotype was detected many times. The V gene is TRBV12-3 or TRBV12-4, the J gene TRBJ2-7; 10 bases match TRBD2. CDR3 size: 15 residues. Trimming took 6 bases from V and 1 from J; bases not matched to a gene: 6. CDR3 amino acids: CASSLAGVKSYEQYF. Here the CDR3 DNA reads TGTGCCAGCAGCCTAGCGGGAGTTAAGTCCTACGAGCAGTACTTC.

This clonotype was found many times. The chain recombines TRBV27 with TRBJ2-3; D is uncertain. The CDR3 consists of 14 residues. V lost 3 bases and J lost 2, with 9 bases in between. CDR1 MNHEY and CDR2 SMNVEV come from the germline V gene (reference sequence). CDR3 loop: CASSFSTITDTQYF. In nucleotides, the CDR3 is TGTGCCAGCAGTTTCAGCACCATCACAGATACGCAGTATTTT.

This clonotype was detected ten times or more. This sequence joins TRBV29-1 and TRBJ2-1; either TRBD1 or TRBD2 may fit D (6 bases each). Germline lookup yields CDR1 SQVTM and CDR2 ANQGSEA. CDR3 length: 16 amino acids. The V end lost 0 bases, the J end lost 2 bases, and 14 bases lay between the germline ends. Here the CDR3 DNA reads TGCAGCGTTGAAGACGTCCGCGGGACAACCTACAATGAGCAGTTCTTC. The encoded protein is CSVEDVRGTTYNEQFF.

There are many counts of this clonotype. This sequence joins TRBV7-9 and TRBJ1-4, with D uncertain. Germline V gene sequence: CDR1 SEHNR, CDR2 FQNEAQ (reference sequence). The V gene lost 1 base and the J gene lost 3 bases, with 12 bases spanning the gap. This CDR3 has 16 residues. The CDR3 sequence: CASSLDRAGPNEKLFF. CDR3 nucleotides: TGTGCCAGCAGCTTAGATCGGGCAGGCCCTAATGAAAAACTGTTTTTT.

This chain connects TRBV4-1 to TRBJ2-7; D unresolved. This CDR3 is 16 amino acids long. Germline-derived CDR1 and CDR2 are MGHRA and YSYEKL. The ends were cut back, 0 bases at V and 0 bases at J, with 12 bases in the middle. Here the CDR3 reads CASSQDHPAASYEQYF. CDR3 nucleotide sequence: TGCGCCAGCAGCCAAGACCACCCCGCGGCCTCCTACGAGCAGTACTTC.

This clonotype was recorded a few times. The CDR3 coding sequence is TGTGCCAGTAGGAGACTAGCGATTGGTGTCTACAATGAGCAGTTCTTC. Protein product: CASRRLAIGVYNEQFF. The chain is built from TRBV19 and TRBJ2-1, with 8 bases lining up with TRBD2. The junction had 10 bases not matched to a gene; V was cut back by 6 bases and J by 3 bases. Germline V CDR1 and CDR2: LNHDA, SQIVND (reference sequence). The CDR3 loop spans 16 amino acids.

This clonotype was counted ten times or more. The rearrangement joins TRBV7-3 to TRBJ2-3; D ambiguous. This CDR3 is 13 amino acids long. The V end was cut by 4 bases, the J end by 1 base, with 6 bases between. The germline V gene has CDR1 SGHTA and CDR2 FQGTGA. Written as DNA, the CDR3 is TGTGCCAGCAGCTGGATGGGCACAGATACGCAGTATTTT. Protein: CASSWMGTDTQYF.

This clonotype was picked up a small number of times. A clone one base away is much larger, so this may be a read error. This chain connects TRBV4-1 to TRBJ2-7; D is possibly TRBD1 (6 bases). The CDR3 length is 14 residues. Germline V gives CDR1 MGHRA, CDR2 YSYEKL. This CDR3 is CACSQEQGSNEQYF. CDR3 DNA: TGCGCCTGCAGCCAAGAACAGGGTAGCAACGAGCAGTACTTC.

This clonotype was observed at least ten times. J is TRBJ1-2 and V is TRBV29-1; 12 bases fit TRBD1. CDR1 is SQVTM and CDR2 is ANQGSEA in the germline V gene. The CDR3 runs 14 residues. V shed 6 bases, J shed 3 bases, and the junction held 5 bases outside the gene matches. The CDR3 DNA follows: TGCAGCGTGGGGGACAGGGGGCTTGACTATGGCTACACCTTC. Its protein is CSVGDRGLDYGYTF. The full variable domain, its missing parts supplied by reference TRBV29-1 and TRBJ1-2, is SAVISQKPSRDICQRGTSLTIQCQVDSQVTMMFWYRQQPGQSLTLIATANQGSEATYESGFVIDKFPISRPNLTFSTLTVSNMSPEDSSIYLCSVGDRGLDYGYTFGSGTRLTVV.

Notes on this clonotype: This may be a read error: a much more frequent sequence differs by one nucleotide. J is TRBJ2-1 and V is TRBV24-1; D gene ambiguous. CDR1 and CDR2 (germline): KGHDR, SFDVKD. This CDR3 contains 13 residues. This CDR3 is CATSSASYSEQFF. CDR3 in DNA: TGTGCCACCAGTAGCGCCTCCTACAGTGAGCAGTTCTTC.

This clonotype came up a few times. The chain is built from TRBV5-4 and TRBJ2-7, with 11 bases aligning to TRBD2. Germline V lookup: CDR1 SGHNT, CDR2 YYREEE (reference sequence). The CDR3 extends over 15 amino acids. The trim removed 1 base at V and 3 bases at J, leaving 3 bases unmatched. CDR3 in amino acids: CASSLPSGRNYEQYF. The CDR3 DNA reads as TGTGCCAGCAGCTTGCCTAGCGGGAGGAACTACGAGCAGTACTTC.

This clonotype has only a few counts. The chain carries TRBV12-3 or TRBV12-4 and TRBJ2-2, with no clear D. Between the trimmed V and J ends, which lost 7 bases and 0 bases, there was a span of 6 bases. The CDR3 extends over 13 amino acids. DNA of the CDR3: TGTGCCAGCAACAGTCCGAACACCGGGGAGCTGTTTTTT. This codes for CASNSPNTGELFF.

This clonotype was seen ten or more times. V gene TRBV19 combines with J gene TRBJ2-1, with 13 bases lining up with TRBD2. V was clipped by 3 bases and J by 5 bases; unmatched bases: 1. The CDR3 spans 15 residues. Germline V gene lookup returns CDR1 LNHDA and CDR2 SQIVND (reference sequence). CDR3 sequence: CASSIGTSGNNEQFF. In DNA, the CDR3 is TGTGCCAGTAGTATCGGGACTAGCGGGAACAATGAGCAGTTCTTC.

The chain carries TRBV20-1 and TRBJ2-5; 8 nucleotides agree with TRBD2. This CDR3 is 16 amino acids long. The germline CDR1 and CDR2 sequences are DFQATT and SNEGSKA (reference sequence). J lost 0 bases, V lost 3 bases, and 9 bases had no gene match. The CDR3 sequence: CSASVVAGLDQETQYF. In nucleotides, the CDR3 is TGCAGTGCTAGTGTGGTGGCGGGACTAGACCAAGAGACCCAGTACTTC.

This clonotype was counted many times. The DNA for the CDR3 is TGTGCCAGCAGCTTATCCCTAGTCCACGAGCAGTACTTC. Its protein is CASSLSLVHEQYF. The chain couples TRBV7-9 to TRBJ2-7; no definite D call. V was cut by 2 bases and J by 5 bases, with 10 bases left in between. The V gene's germline CDR1 is SEHNR and CDR2 FQNEAQ (reference sequence). The CDR3 is made up of 13 amino acids.

This clonotype showed up many times. The chain carries TRBV7-2 and TRBJ2-7, with TRBD1 matching 9 bases. Per the germline V gene, CDR1 is SGHTA and CDR2 is FQGNSA. The CDR3 contains 18 residues. Germline trimming cut 6 bases from V and 1 base from J; bases unmatched to any gene: 16. Here the CDR3 DNA reads TGTGCCAGCAGTAGCCGGGACAGGGTCGCTATCCTTTCCTACGAGCAGTACTTC. This encodes CASSSRDRVAILSYEQYF.

This clonotype has ten or more counts. The chain joins TRBV7-2 to TRBJ2-3; 10 bases fit TRBD2. The CDR3 consists of 16 residues. Germline V lookup: CDR1 SGHTA, CDR2 FQGNSA. With V trimmed by 1 base and J by 6 bases, 7 bases remained unmatched. In nucleotides, the CDR3 is TGTGCCAGCAGCTTAGTACTAGCGGGAACAAATGATACGCAGTATTTT. Its translation is CASSLVLAGTNDTQYF.

This clonotype was recorded at least ten times. The chain has TRBV6-2 or TRBV6-3 and TRBJ2-1; 9 bases map to TRBD1. After removal of 4 bases from V and 6 bases from J, the junction contained 13 bases not matched to a gene. The CDR3 length is 17 residues. The germline V gene encodes CDR1 MNHEY and CDR2 SVGEGT. The CDR3 coding sequence is TGTGCCAGCAGTTCAAATACTCCGGGGACAGGGTCCAATGAGCAGTTCTTC. Its protein product is CASSSNTPGTGSNEQFF.

Remarks on this clonotype: A much bigger clone sits one base away, suggesting this may be a read error. The CDR3 end shows no conserved phenylalanine or tryptophan, and so a read error is likely. The chain carries TRBV7-2 and TRBJ2-4, with D possibly being TRBD2 (6 bases). This CDR3 region has 14 residues. CDR1 and CDR2 from the germline V gene are SGHTA and FQGNSA. The V and J ends lost 4 bases and 1 base respectively, with 8 bases between them. This chain's CDR3 is CASSSAGAKNIQYS. The DNA for the CDR3 is TGTGCCAGCAGCTCCGCGGGGGCCAAAAACATTCAGTACTCC.

In this sample, this clonotype turned up many times. The chain couples TRBV29-1 to TRBJ2-1; 11 positions agree with TRBD2. Trimming took 1 base from V and 4 from J; bases not matched to a gene: 0. The CDR3 consists of 14 residues. CDR1 and CDR2 from the germline V gene are SQVTM and ANQGSEA. CDR3 nucleotide sequence: TGCAGCGTTGAAGGGACTAGCGGGTACAATGAGCAGTTCTTC. It yields the protein CSVEGTSGYNEQFF.

Worth noting for this clonotype: A much larger clone sits a single nucleotide away, making a read error possible. V gene TRBV7-8 combines with J gene TRBJ1-5, with D uncertain. Between the trimmed V and J ends, which lost 4 bases and 2 bases, there was a span of 12 bases. The length of the CDR3 is 15 residues. Germline V gives CDR1 SGHVS, CDR2 FQNEAQ. The CDR3 here is CASSYRGFGNQPQHF. CDR3 nucleotide sequence: TGTGCCAGCAGCTATAGAGGATTCGGCAATCAGCCCCAGCATTTT.

The chain recombines TRBV10-3 with TRBJ2-7; the D gene could be TRBD1 or TRBD2 (5 bases each). The germline V gene has CDR1 ENHRY and CDR2 SYGVKD. V lost 4 bases, J lost 2 bases, and 15 bases lay in between. This CDR3 spans 15 amino acids. CDR3 sequence (DNA): TGTGCCATCAGTGGGGGACCGCACGCCCCCTACGAGCAGTACTTC. Residues: CAISGGPHAPYEQYF.

Concerning this clonotype itself: This may be a read error, as it is one base from a much larger clone. The J gene is TRBJ2-7, the V gene TRBV9, with 10 bases lining up with TRBD2. The CDR3 has 15 amino acids. CDR1 is SGDLS and CDR2 is YYNGEE in the germline V gene. V lost 4 bases, J lost 2 bases, and 6 bases stayed unmatched. The CDR3 region has the DNA TGTGCCAGCAGCCCCGGGACTAGCGTAACCTACGAGCAGTACTTC. It specifies CASSPGTSVTYEQYF.